Each of the 27 T cell receptor beta chains below was sequenced from the same sample in a study of blood T cell repertoires in COVID-19. Repertoires were generated with immunoSEQ multiplex PCR, while TCRdb's copy carries only in-frame clones and drops some. This table holds some 260,000 clones, 88% found once. Material for sequencing was peripheral blood. Every receptor here comes from a middle-aged woman who had recovered from COVID-19.

This chain links TRBV19 with TRBJ2-5; 11 bases are shared with TRBD2. Germline trimming cut 5 bases from V and 5 bases from J; bases unmatched to any gene: 25. The CDR3 consists of 21 residues. Germline V gene sequence: CDR1 LNHDA, CDR2 SQIVND (reference sequence). The CDR3 nucleotides are TGTGCCAGTAGTTCCTCTCGTACTAGCGGGAGTTACAGCGTCGGTGGGGAGACCCAGTACTTC. The encoded protein is CASSSSRTSGSYSVGGETQYF.

The V gene is TRBV6-6, the J gene TRBJ2-7; the match to TRBD1 covers 10 bases. V shed 0 bases, J shed 6 bases, and the junction held 5 bases outside the gene matches. The CDR3 loop spans 15 amino acids. Germline V gene sequence: CDR1 MNHNY, CDR2 SVGAGI (reference sequence). For the CDR3, the DNA is TGTGCCAGCAGTTACTCGGGGACAGGGGTAGGCGAGCAGTACGTC. Protein: CASSYSGTGVGEQYV.

The chain carries TRBV19 and TRBJ2-1; 10 bases line up with TRBD1. J was trimmed by 8 bases and V by 5 bases; bases with no gene match: 9. The CDR3 totals 15 residues. Germline V lookup: CDR1 LNHDA, CDR2 SQIVND (reference sequence). CDR3 nucleotide sequence: TGTGCCAGTAGTCCGACAGGGGGCCTTATGGATGAGCAGTTCTTC. Its protein product is CASSPTGGLMDEQFF.

This sequence joins TRBV11-2 and TRBJ2-4; 8 nucleotides align to TRBD2. Germline V gene lookup returns CDR1 SGHAT and CDR2 FQNNGV. The CDR3 spans 16 residues. J gave up 6 bases and V 5 bases, and 12 bases lay outside the gene matches. The chain's CDR3 is CASSKPSGSGGNIQYF. CDR3 sequence (DNA): TGTGCCAGCAGCAAACCAAGCGGGAGTGGGGGAAACATTCAGTACTTC.

The chain has TRBV6-4 and TRBJ2-2; TRBD2 agrees at 11 bases. Germline V gene data show CDR1 as MRHNA and CDR2 as SNTAGT. This CDR3 is 17 amino acids long. Trimming cost V 5 bases and J 0 bases; bases outside gene matches: 5. The CDR3 loop is CASSPLAGVSNTGELFF. CDR3 in DNA: TGTGCCAGCAGTCCACTAGCGGGAGTGTCGAACACCGGGGAGCTGTTTTTT.

This chain joins TRBV2 and TRBJ1-2, with D perhaps TRBD1 (6 bases). Trimming shortened V by 6 bases and J by 3 bases, and 14 bases separated the two germline ends. Germline V lookup: CDR1 SNHLY, CDR2 FYNNEI. The CDR3 covers 14 residues. CDR3 loop: CASRPTQGYYGYTF. The DNA for the CDR3 is TGTGCCAGCAGACCCACACAGGGTTACTATGGCTACACCTTC.

As to this clone: Other nucleotide sequences in the sample specify the same CDR3. V and J are TRBV25-1 and TRBJ2-6, with TRBD1 matching over 8 bases. Germline V lookup: CDR1 MGHDK, CDR2 SYGVNS. This CDR3 has 15 amino acids. J lost 1 base, V lost 5 bases, and 1 base had no gene match. DNA of the CDR3: TGTGCCAGCAGTAGACAGGGGTCTGGGGCCAACGTCCTGACTTTC. Amino acids: CASSRQGSGANVLTF.

The V gene is TRBV28, the J gene TRBJ1-2; possibly TRBD1 for D (6 bases). CDR3 length equals 15 residues. Deletions cut 3 bases from V and 1 base from J, with 12 bases between. The V gene's germline CDR1 is MDHEN and CDR2 SYDVKM. CDR3 sequence: CASSFGGRDNYGYTF. The CDR3 DNA reads TGTGCCAGCAGTTTTGGGGGCAGGGATAACTATGGCTACACCTTC.

This sequence joins TRBV20-1 and TRBJ2-1; the match to TRBD2 covers 9 bases. Germline V gene data show CDR1 as DFQATT and CDR2 as SNEGSKA (reference sequence). V shed 5 bases, J shed 2 bases, and the junction held 7 bases outside the gene matches. The CDR3 runs 15 residues. CDR3 in DNA: TGCAGTGCTCGTGGCGGGAGGGCCGCCTACAATGAGCAGTTCTTC. It translates to CSARGGRAAYNEQFF.

The rearrangement uses TRBV19 and TRBJ2-7; 11 nucleotides match TRBD2. J lost 6 bases, V lost 3 bases, and 16 bases had no gene match. The CDR3 is made up of 18 amino acids. CDR1 is LNHDA and CDR2 is SQIVND in the germline V gene (reference sequence). As DNA, the CDR3 is TGTGCCAGTAGTATTTTTGGCCTAGCGGGAGGCGCGGGGGGCGAGCAGTACTTC. As protein: CASSIFGLAGGAGGEQYF.

The V and J genes are TRBV3-1 (or the pseudogene TRBV3-2) and TRBJ2-3; perhaps TRBD2 as D (5 bases). V was shortened by 5 bases and J by 0 bases, with 15 bases between the two germline ends. This CDR3 contains 16 residues. Germline values: CDR1 LGHDT, CDR2 YNNKEL (reference sequence). In DNA form, the CDR3 reads TGTGCCAGCAGCTCCCGGCAAGCGGCTAGCACAGATACGCAGTATTTT. Residues: CASSSRQAASTDTQYF.

The rearrangement uses TRBV10-3 and TRBJ2-7, with a possible D match to TRBD2 (5 bases). With 0 bases removed from V and 3 bases from J, the gap between germline ends came to 15 bases. Germline assignment: CDR1 ENHRY and CDR2 SYGVKD. CDR3 length: 16 residues. This CDR3 reads CAISESGLARDYEQYF. CDR3 bases: TGTGCCATCAGTGAGTCAGGGCTAGCAAGGGACTACGAGCAGTACTTC.

The rearrangement uses TRBV7-5 and TRBJ2-7; the table's D call, TRBD1, was not checked against the DNA. TRBV7-5 is described as a pseudogene. CDR3 size: 14 residues. The CDR3 sequence: CARSTQRGSYEQYV. The CDR3 DNA is TGTGCCAGAAGCACCCAAAGGGGGTCCTACGAGCAGTACGTC.

The rearrangement joins TRBV7-8 to TRBJ2-5; 8 bases match TRBD1. Germline lookup yields CDR1 SGHVS and CDR2 FQNEAQ. The CDR3 totals 14 residues. The V segment lost 1 base and the J segment 7 bases; nucleotides outside the gene matches: 5. The CDR3 DNA reads as TGTGCCAGCAGCTTAGGGACAGGGTTGGGGACCCAGTACTTC. Amino acids: CASSLGTGLGTQYF.

The V gene is TRBV3-1 (or the pseudogene TRBV3-2), the J gene TRBJ1-2, with 7 bases lining up with TRBD1. With 4 bases clipped from V and 4 bases from J, the junction kept 6 bases outside the gene matches. The CDR3 has 14 amino acids. Per the germline V gene, CDR1 is LGHDT and CDR2 is YNNKEL (reference sequence). CDR3 DNA sequence: TGTGCCAGCAGCCCGCGACAGGGCTCCTATGGCTACACCTTC. This gives the protein CASSPRQGSYGYTF.

V gene TRBV5-4 combines with J gene TRBJ1-1; 9 nucleotides match TRBD1. This CDR3 has 14 residues. Germline V gene lookup returns CDR1 SGHNT and CDR2 YYREEE (reference sequence). Trimming cost V 4 bases and J 4 bases; bases outside gene matches: 5. Here the CDR3 reads CASSPPTGGTEAFF. For the CDR3, the DNA is TGTGCCAGCAGCCCCCCGACAGGGGGCACTGAAGCTTTCTTT.

This clone was seen a handful of times. The chain carries TRBV9 and TRBJ2-3; 7 bases fit TRBD2. The CDR3 is made up of 14 amino acids. Germline CDR1 and CDR2: SGDLS and YYNGEE. V shed 4 bases and J 2 bases; nucleotides not matched to a gene: 4. The CDR3 region has the DNA TGTGCCAGCAGCCGAGCGGGGTACACAGATACGCAGTATTTT. Translation: CASSRAGYTDTQYF. Filled out from reference TRBV9 and TRBJ2-3, the complete variable domain reads DSGVTQTPKHLITATGQRVTLRCSPRSGDLSVYWYQQSLDQGLQFLIQYYNGEERAKGNILERFSAQQFPDLHSELNLSSLELGDSALYFCASSRAGYTDTQYFGPGTRLTVL.

The J gene is TRBJ1-6, the V gene TRBV15; D gene unclear. This CDR3 is 13 amino acids long. The V end was cut by 10 bases, the J end by 6 bases, with 13 bases between. Germline V CDR1 and CDR2: LNHNV, YYDKDF (reference sequence). Written as DNA, the CDR3 is TGTGCCAGCGCGAGGGCGGGTAATTCACCCCTCCACTTT. The encoded protein is CASARAGNSPLHF.

The chain combines TRBV19 with TRBJ1-5, with D unresolved. V was clipped by 1 base and J by 3 bases, with 13 bases between them. This CDR3 is built from 16 residues. CDR1 and CDR2 from the germline V gene are LNHDA and SQIVND (reference sequence). The CDR3: CASSIVVSGYNQPQHF. CDR3 nucleotides: TGTGCCAGTAGTATAGTAGTATCGGGGTACAATCAGCCCCAGCATTTT.

The chain employs TRBV11-3 and TRBJ2-7, with D tentatively TRBD2 (5 bases). The CDR3 contains 13 residues. The V and J ends lost 0 bases and 2 bases respectively, with 5 bases between them. Germline CDR1 reads SGHNT; CDR2 reads YENEEA. This chain's CDR3 is CASSLDSAYEQYF. The DNA for the CDR3 is TGTGCCAGCAGCTTAGATAGCGCCTACGAGCAGTACTTC.

J is TRBJ2-3 and V is TRBV11-2, with no clear D. Germline values: CDR1 SGHAT, CDR2 FQNNGV. Trimming took off 3 bases at V and 2 bases at J, with 3 bases between the two ends. This CDR3 contains 12 residues. In DNA form, the CDR3 reads TGTGCCAGCAGCTTTTACACAGATACGCAGTATTTT. This translates into CASSFYTDTQYF.

The V call is TRBV7-2, the J call TRBJ1-2; 7 bases agree with TRBD1. Looked up from germline, CDR1 is SGHTA and CDR2 is FQGNSA. J was trimmed by 8 bases and V by 1 base; bases with no gene match: 13. This CDR3 spans 16 amino acids. CDR3 nucleotide sequence: TGTGCCAGCAGCTTAGGGGGACAGATAACGGGCGGCGGCTACACCTTC. The encoded protein is CASSLGGQITGGGYTF. The whole variable domain, remainder taken from reference TRBV7-2 and TRBJ1-2, is GAGVSQSPSNKVTEKGKDVELRCDPISGHTALYWYRQSLGQGLEFLIYFQGNSAPDKSGLPSDRFSAERTGGSVSTLTIQRTQQEDSAVYLCASSLGGQITGGGYTFGSGTRLTVV.

This chain uses TRBV7-9 with TRBJ2-1, with 8 bases that match TRBD2. V lost 4 bases, J lost 2 bases, and 10 bases stayed unmatched. CDR1 is SEHNR and CDR2 is FQNEAQ in the germline V gene (reference sequence). The CDR3 has 17 amino acids. CDR3 residues: CASSSGGGWGAYNEQFF. The CDR3 nucleotides read TGTGCCAGCAGCTCGGGAGGGGGATGGGGAGCCTACAATGAGCAGTTCTTC.

The gene calls are TRBV19 and TRBJ2-5, with 8 bases matching TRBD1. CDR1 is LNHDA and CDR2 is SQIVND in the germline V gene (reference sequence). This CDR3 has 14 amino acids. The J segment lost 5 bases and the V segment lost 7 bases, leaving 9 bases of the junction unmatched. The CDR3 nucleotides are TGTGCCAGTAAGCCGACAGGGGTGGGGGAGACCCAGTACTTC. This sequence encodes CASKPTGVGETQYF.

In nucleotides, the CDR3 is TGTGCCATCAGCAGCATGGTCCGGGGAGATACGCAGTATTTT. Translating gives CAISSMVRGDTQYF. The chain combines TRBV10-3 with TRBJ2-3; D perhaps matches TRBD2 (5 bases). From germline, CDR1 is ENHRY and CDR2 SYGVKD. V was shortened by 6 bases and J by 5 bases, with 15 bases between the two germline ends. The CDR3 spans 14 residues.

V usage is TRBV7-6 and J usage is TRBJ2-5; 7 bases are shared with TRBD1. Trimming cost V 5 bases and J 0 bases; bases outside gene matches: 9. CDR1 and CDR2 from the germline V gene are SGHVS and FNYEAQ. This CDR3 has 16 amino acids. CDR3: CASSPRDDRDQETQYF. The CDR3 region has the DNA TGTGCCAGCAGCCCCCGAGACGACAGGGACCAAGAGACCCAGTACTTC.

The sample holds one count of this clone. The chain has TRBV10-3 and TRBJ2-1; 9 positions agree with TRBD2. Germline CDR1 ENHRY, CDR2 SYGVKD. With V trimmed by 6 bases and J by 5 bases, 2 bases remained unmatched. The CDR3 consists of 13 residues. CDR3 coding DNA: TGTGCCATCAGGGCTAGCGGGGACAATGAGCAGTTCTTC. Protein: CAIRASGDNEQFF.